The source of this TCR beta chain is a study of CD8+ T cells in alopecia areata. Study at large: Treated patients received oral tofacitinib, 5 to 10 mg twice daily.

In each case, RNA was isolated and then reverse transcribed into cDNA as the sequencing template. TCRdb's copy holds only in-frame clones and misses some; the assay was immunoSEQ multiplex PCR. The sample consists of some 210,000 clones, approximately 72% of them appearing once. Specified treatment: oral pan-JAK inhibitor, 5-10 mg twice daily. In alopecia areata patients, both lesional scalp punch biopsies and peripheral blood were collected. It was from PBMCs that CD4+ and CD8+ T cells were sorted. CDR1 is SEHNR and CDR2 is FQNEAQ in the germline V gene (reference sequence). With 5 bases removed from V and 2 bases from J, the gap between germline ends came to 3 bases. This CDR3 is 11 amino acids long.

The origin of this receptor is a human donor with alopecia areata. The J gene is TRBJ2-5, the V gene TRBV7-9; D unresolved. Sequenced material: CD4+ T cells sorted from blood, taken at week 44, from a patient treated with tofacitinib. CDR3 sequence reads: CASSRQETQYF. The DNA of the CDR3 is TGTGCCAGCAGCCGGCAAGAGACCCAGTACTTC.